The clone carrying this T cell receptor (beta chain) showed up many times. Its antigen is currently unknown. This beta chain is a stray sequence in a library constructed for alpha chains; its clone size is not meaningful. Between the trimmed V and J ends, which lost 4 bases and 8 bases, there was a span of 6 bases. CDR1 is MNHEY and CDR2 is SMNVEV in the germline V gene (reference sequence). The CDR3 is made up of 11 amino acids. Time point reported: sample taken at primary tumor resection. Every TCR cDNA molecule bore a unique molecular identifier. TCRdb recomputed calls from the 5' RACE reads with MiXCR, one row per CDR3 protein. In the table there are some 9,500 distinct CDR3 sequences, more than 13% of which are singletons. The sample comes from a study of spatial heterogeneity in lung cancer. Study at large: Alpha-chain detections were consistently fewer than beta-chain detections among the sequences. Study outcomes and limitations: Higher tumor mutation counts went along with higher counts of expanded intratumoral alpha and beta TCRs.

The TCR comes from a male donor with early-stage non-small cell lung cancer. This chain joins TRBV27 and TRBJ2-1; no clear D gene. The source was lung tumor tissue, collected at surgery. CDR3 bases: TGTGCCAGCAGTTCCCAGTATGAGCAGTTCTTC. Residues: CASSSQYEQFF.